The 16 T cell receptor beta chains listed next were all sequenced from one sample in a study of T-cell reconstitution after alpha-beta-depleted transplantation in children. TCRbeta library construction was performed incorporating unique molecular identifiers. MiXCR, run by TCRdb on the PCR reads, gives a single entry per CDR3 protein. The sample lists 260,000 or so distinct CDR3 sequences; 9.5% to 15% were seen once. The source was PBMCs from the stem cell graft donor, collected from the stem cell graft. The source of these receptors is a human donor who donated a stem cell graft to a child with acute lymphoblastic leukemia.

The chain couples TRBV20-1 to TRBJ2-7; a possible D gene is TRBD2 (7 bases). V was pared by 3 bases and J by 1 base, with 13 bases between. The germline V gene has CDR1 DFQATT and CDR2 SNEGSKA (reference sequence). This CDR3 region has 14 residues. This CDR3 reads CSASGGAQSYEQYF. The DNA for the CDR3 is TGCAGTGCTAGTGGGGGGGCGCAGTCCTACGAGCAGTACTTC.

The V call is TRBV19, the J call TRBJ2-2; D possibly corresponds to TRBD2 (5 bases). Between the trimmed V and J ends, which lost 3 bases and 5 bases, there was a span of 19 bases. CDR3 length: 17 residues. Germline assignment: CDR1 LNHDA and CDR2 SQIVND (reference sequence). The CDR3 region is CASSIRWRGGGTGELFF. The CDR3 DNA follows: TGTGCCAGTAGTATTCGTTGGAGAGGCGGAGGAACCGGGGAGCTGTTTTTT.

In its sample, this clonotype was seen many times. This chain connects TRBV7-2 to TRBJ2-3; D is possibly TRBD2 (5 bases). The CDR3 runs to 19 residues. CDR1 and CDR2 (germline): SGHTA, FQGNSA. V lost 4 bases, J lost 0 bases, and 23 bases lay in between. CDR3 coding DNA: TGTGCCAGCAGCTACCTGGAGAGCGGCTCACTATTGAGCACAGATACGCAGTATTTT. Protein: CASSYLESGSLLSTDTQYF.

Ten or more counts support this clonotype. The chain joins TRBV12-3 or TRBV12-4 to TRBJ2-5; no reliable D call. Trimming shortened V by 4 bases and J by 2 bases, and 8 bases separated the two germline ends. CDR3 length equals 13 residues. This CDR3 reads CASSSSFQETQYF. The CDR3 nucleotides are TGTGCCAGCAGTTCATCATTTCAAGAGACCCAGTACTTC.

This clonotype has at least ten counts. J is TRBJ2-1 and V is TRBV29-1; 13 bases agree with TRBD2. This CDR3 is 17 amino acids long. Per germline, CDR1 SQVTM and CDR2 ANQGSEA. With 7 bases clipped from V and 4 bases from J, the junction kept 13 bases outside the gene matches. In DNA, the CDR3 is TGCAGCGGAGTTTGGACTAGCGGGAGCTACGGGTACAATGAGCAGTTCTTC. Translated, it gives CSGVWTSGSYGYNEQFF.

This clonotype occurred a few times. The V call is TRBV7-9, the J call TRBJ1-3, with unresolved D. Germline V CDR1 and CDR2: SEHNR, FQNEAQ (reference sequence). The CDR3 has 17 residues. V shed 1 base and J shed 4 bases, with 17 bases lying between them. The DNA of the CDR3 is TGTGCCAGCAGCTTAGGGCGGATACAGAGATTCGGAAACACCATATATTTT. Its translation is CASSLGRIQRFGNTIYF.

This clonotype was counted ten times or more. The chain carries TRBV6-5 and TRBJ1-2; D not certain. Trimming removed 4 bases at V and 4 bases at J, with 10 bases between. This CDR3 has 13 residues. CDR1 and CDR2 from the germline V gene are MNHEY and SVGAGI. Here the CDR3 DNA reads TGTGCCAGCAGTTCAGAAGAGACCTATGGCTACACCTTC. It encodes CASSSEETYGYTF.

This clonotype was recorded many times. The rearrangement uses TRBV7-9 and TRBJ2-3; 8 positions agree with TRBD1. Germline trimming cut 4 bases from V and 2 bases from J; bases unmatched to any gene: 2. CDR3 length: 14 residues. Germline loops: CDR1 SEHNR, CDR2 FQNEAQ (reference sequence). CDR3 loop: CASSSDRATDTQYF. Written as DNA, the CDR3 is TGTGCCAGCAGCTCGGACAGGGCCACAGATACGCAGTATTTT.

This clonotype was seen repeatedly, ten times or more. CDR3 nucleotides: TGTGCCAGCAGTTTCTCCCGTGGGACAGGGAGGGAAAAACTGTTTTTT. It specifies CASSFSRGTGREKLFF. This chain uses TRBV27 with TRBJ1-4; 9 nucleotides line up with TRBD1. This CDR3 is 16 amino acids long. Losses at the gene ends were 3 bases for V and 8 bases for J; bases not matched to a gene: 10. CDR1 and CDR2 from the germline V gene are MNHEY and SMNVEV (reference sequence).

This clonotype was recorded a few times. The chain recombines TRBV29-1 with TRBJ2-1; D gene ambiguous. Germline loops: CDR1 SQVTM, CDR2 ANQGSEA. V lost 6 bases, J lost 7 bases, and 16 bases lay in between. The CDR3 extends over 13 amino acids. In DNA, the CDR3 is TGCAGCGTGGTAGAGTACTCATCGAATGAGCAGTTCTTC. It specifies CSVVEYSSNEQFF.

In its sample, this clonotype was seen many times. The chain recombines TRBV6-1 with TRBJ1-5; no clear D gene. The V and J ends lost 3 bases and 0 bases respectively, with 6 bases between them. Germline CDR1 is MNHNS and CDR2 is SASEGT. The CDR3 spans 14 residues. CDR3 DNA sequence: TGTGCCAGCAGTGACGGGTTTAGCAATCAGCCCCAGCATTTT. This translates into CASSDGFSNQPQHF.

The sample holds many counts of this clonotype. The chain uses TRBV5-6 and TRBJ2-2; a possible D gene is TRBD2 (6 bases). V shed 2 bases and J shed 4 bases, with 9 bases lying between them. Germline CDR1 is SGHDT and CDR2 is YYEEEE. CDR3 size: 14 residues. CDR3 sequence (DNA): TGTGCCAGCAGCTTCTTCGGGGGCACCGGGGAGCTGTTTTTT. This encodes CASSFFGGTGELFF.

This clonotype came up many times. The chain uses TRBV7-2 and TRBJ1-5; D not resolved. Trimming shortened V by 5 bases and J by 1 base, and 9 bases separated the two germline ends. Per the germline V gene, CDR1 is SGHTA and CDR2 is FQGNSA. The CDR3 covers 14 residues. The CDR3 DNA reads as TGTGCCAGCAGCCACAGAGGGAGCAATCAGCCCCAGCATTTT. It codes for CASSHRGSNQPQHF.

Comment on this clonotype: A much more abundant neighbour one base away suggests this may be a read error. In this CDR3 the conserved last residue, phenylalanine or tryptophan, is missing, so a read error is likely. The genes are TRBV28 and TRBJ1-1; 8 nucleotides line up with TRBD1. Trimming took 6 bases from V and 0 from J; bases not matched to a gene: 9. The germline gives CDR1 MDHEN, CDR2 SYDVKM. The CDR3 contains 16 residues. The CDR3 is CASSVRGLLMNTEAFL. The CDR3 DNA is TGTGCCAGCAGCGTCAGGGGGCTACTCATGAACACTGAAGCTTTCCTT.

This clonotype was seen only a few times. The chain combines TRBV7-8 with TRBJ1-5, with no clear D. The CDR3 extends over 13 amino acids. The germline V gene has CDR1 SGHVS and CDR2 FQNEAQ. Trimming removed 3 bases at V and 6 bases at J, with 9 bases between. This CDR3 is CASSLGFTQPQHF. CDR3 coding DNA: TGTGCCAGCAGCTTGGGGTTTACTCAGCCCCAGCATTTT.

This clonotype came up many times. V and J are TRBV20-1 and TRBJ2-3; no clear D gene. The CDR3 is made up of 14 amino acids. Trimming left V 3 bases short and J 5 bases short, with 15 bases between. Germline V lookup: CDR1 DFQATT, CDR2 SNEGSKA (reference sequence). The CDR3 region has the DNA TGCAGTGCTAGTCGGGCCCAGGAAGGAGATACGCAGTATTTT. Residues: CSASRAQEGDTQYF.